A single sample gave rise to the 8 T cell receptor beta chains below, sequenced in a study of regulatory T cells in long-lasting Graves disease. Arm-PCR of CDR3 regions and iRepertoire HTBI primers were used to build TCR beta libraries. Via MiXCR, TCRdb re-called the multiplex PCR reads, giving one row per CDR3 protein. The sample contains some 340,000 distinct CDR3 sequences, roughly 24% of which appear only once. Time point given: persistent/refractory GD, antithyroid drugs over 5 years with positive TRAb. PBMC RNA served as the TCR library source. Sequencing used peripheral blood mononuclear cells (PBMCs), obtained when the disease was refractory, from a patient treated with antithyroid drugs. These receptors were taken from a woman aged 40 to 49 with Graves disease.

CDR3 protein: CASSYSPGPYEQYF. The CDR3 coding sequence is TGTGCCAGCAGTTACTCACCCGGGCCCTACGAGCAGTACTTC. The chain uses TRBV6-5 and TRBJ2-7, with no clear D. Trimming left V 0 bases short and J 2 bases short, with 8 bases between. The length of the CDR3 is 14 residues. CDR1 is MNHEY, CDR2 SVGAGI, per germline.

This clonotype was observed a few times. The chain uses TRBV7-8 and TRBJ2-2, with TRBD2 matching 10 bases. V lost 2 bases, J lost 4 bases, and 10 bases stayed unmatched. The CDR3 contains 18 residues. Germline CDR1 SGHVS, CDR2 FQNEAQ. CDR3 in amino acids: CASSLTLAGPLRTGELFF. The CDR3 nucleotides read TGTGCCAGCAGCTTAACACTAGCGGGACCCTTGCGCACCGGGGAGCTGTTTTTT.

As regards this clonotype: A much larger clonotype is one base distant, so this may be a read error. This chain links TRBV6-5 with TRBJ1-5; no firm D call. V lost 4 bases and J lost 3, with 13 bases in between. The germline V gene has CDR1 MNHEY and CDR2 SVGAGI. The CDR3 is 15 amino acids. CDR3 bases: TGTGCCAGCAGTTTGATATATGCCTCCAATCAGCCCCAGCATTTT. It specifies CASSLIYASNQPQHF.

This clonotype was seen at least ten times. The chain uses TRBV5-1 and TRBJ1-2; D is unresolved. V was pared by 2 bases and J by 4 bases, with 15 bases between. Germline V gives CDR1 SGHRS, CDR2 YFSETQ. The CDR3 loop spans 15 amino acids. The CDR3, as DNA: TGCGCCAGCAGCTTTATCGCGGGAATACGCTATGGCTACACCTTC. It yields the protein CASSFIAGIRYGYTF.

With respect to this clonotype: One end of the junction is discordant with germline, which a read error may explain. This rearrangement joins TRBV5-1 to TRBJ2-4; 7 nucleotides match TRBD2. The J call may be wrong; the DNA end is better matched by TRBJ2-1. Germline V gives CDR1 SGHRS, CDR2 YFSETQ. The CDR3 loop spans 15 amino acids. In nucleotides, the CDR3 is TGTGCCAGCAGCTTGGTGGGAGGGCCGGGCGGAGAGCAGTTCTTC. Protein sequence: CASSLVGGPGGEQFF.

With regard to this clonotype: A read error may explain this, as a much larger clone is one base away. V usage is TRBV6-1 and J usage is TRBJ2-7; D remains unclear. The length of the CDR3 is 15 residues. Germline V gene data show CDR1 as MNHNS and CDR2 as SASEGT. Trimming stripped 5 bases from V and 9 bases from J, with 23 bases between. CDR3: CASSNRHPSRRGQYF. Written as DNA, the CDR3 is TGTGCCAGCAGTAATAGGCACCCTAGTCGCCGCGGGCAGTACTTC.

The J gene is TRBJ2-3, the V gene TRBV12-3 or TRBV12-4; D is undetermined. The CDR3 spans 13 residues. Trimming removed 8 bases from V and 1 base from J, with 10 bases in between. CDR3 residues: CASFHVGTDTQYF. The CDR3 DNA sequence: TGTGCCAGCTTTCACGTGGGCACAGATACGCAGTATTTT.

This clonotype has a handful of counts. The rearrangement uses TRBV24-1 and TRBJ1-5; D is possibly TRBD1 (6 bases). V lost 6 bases, J lost 2 bases, and 16 bases lay in between. The CDR3 spans 16 residues. Germline V lookup: CDR1 KGHDR, CDR2 SFDVKD. CDR3 residues: CATSTSGGRGNQPQHF. CDR3 in DNA: TGTGCCACCAGTACGTCTGGGGGCAGGGGCAATCAGCCCCAGCATTTT.